This T cell receptor beta chain was sequenced in a study of PD-L1 blockade in urothelial cancer. Time point described: peripheral blood 6 weeks after treatment start. Some clones are missing from TCRdb's copy, which holds only in-frame ones; the method was immunoSEQ multiplex PCR. The repertoire has around 62,000 clones, more than 70% of them found once; the top ten carry approximately 10%. The germline V gene encodes CDR1 MNHEY and CDR2 SVGAGI. Trimming took off 3 bases at V and 8 bases at J, with 16 bases between the two ends. The CDR3 has 15 residues. V is TRBV6-5 and J is TRBJ1-4, with D unclear. The material was PBMCs, obtained around atezolizumab (anti-PD-L1) treatment. The clonotype originates from a man aged 55 to 70 with urothelial cancer. The CDR3 is CASSYRVGSREKLFF. As DNA, the CDR3 is TGTGCCAGCAGTTATCGGGTGGGGAGTCGAGAAAAACTGTTTTTT.